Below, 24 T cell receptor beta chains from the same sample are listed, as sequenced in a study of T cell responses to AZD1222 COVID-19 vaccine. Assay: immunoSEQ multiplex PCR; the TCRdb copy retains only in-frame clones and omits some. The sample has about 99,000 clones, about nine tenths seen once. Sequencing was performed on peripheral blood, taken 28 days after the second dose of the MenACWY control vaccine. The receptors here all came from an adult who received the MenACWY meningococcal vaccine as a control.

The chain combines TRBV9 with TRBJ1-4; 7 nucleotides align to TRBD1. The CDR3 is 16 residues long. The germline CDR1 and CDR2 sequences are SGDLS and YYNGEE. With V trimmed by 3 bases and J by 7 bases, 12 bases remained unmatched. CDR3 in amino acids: CASSASRDSLPEKLFF. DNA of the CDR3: TGTGCCAGCAGCGCCTCCCGGGACAGTCTCCCTGAAAAACTGTTTTTT.

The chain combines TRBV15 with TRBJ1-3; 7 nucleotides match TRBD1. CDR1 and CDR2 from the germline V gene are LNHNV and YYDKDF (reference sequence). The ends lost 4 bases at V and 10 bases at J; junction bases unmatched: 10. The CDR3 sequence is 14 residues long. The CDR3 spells CATSNRGQKRTIYF. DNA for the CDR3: TGTGCCACCAGCAATAGGGGGCAAAAACGGACCATATATTTT.

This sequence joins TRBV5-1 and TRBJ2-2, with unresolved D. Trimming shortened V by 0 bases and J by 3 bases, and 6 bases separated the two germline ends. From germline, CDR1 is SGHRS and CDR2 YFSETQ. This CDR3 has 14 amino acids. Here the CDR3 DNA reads TGCGCCAGCAGCTTGGATCCAGACACCGGGGAGCTGTTTTTT. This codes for CASSLDPDTGELFF.

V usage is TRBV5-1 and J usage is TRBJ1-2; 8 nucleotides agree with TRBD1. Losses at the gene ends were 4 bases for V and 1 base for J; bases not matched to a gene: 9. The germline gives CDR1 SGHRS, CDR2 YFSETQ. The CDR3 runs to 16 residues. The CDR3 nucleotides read TGCGCCAGCAGCCCCGGGACAGGTGACTTTAACTATGGCTACACCTTC. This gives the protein CASSPGTGDFNYGYTF.

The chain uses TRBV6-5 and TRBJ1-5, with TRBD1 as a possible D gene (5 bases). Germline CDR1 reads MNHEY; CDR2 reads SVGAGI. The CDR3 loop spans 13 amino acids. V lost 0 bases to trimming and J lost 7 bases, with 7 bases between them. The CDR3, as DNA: TGTGCCAGCAGTTACTCGTACAGGCAGCCCCAGCATTTT. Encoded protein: CASSYSYRQPQHF.

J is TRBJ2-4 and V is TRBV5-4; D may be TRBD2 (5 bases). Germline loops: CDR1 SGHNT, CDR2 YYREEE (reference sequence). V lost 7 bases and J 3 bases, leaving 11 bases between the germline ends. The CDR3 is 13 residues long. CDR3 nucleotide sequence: TGTGCCAGCGCGGGCGGTGACAAAAACATTCAGTACTTC. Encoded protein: CASAGGDKNIQYF.

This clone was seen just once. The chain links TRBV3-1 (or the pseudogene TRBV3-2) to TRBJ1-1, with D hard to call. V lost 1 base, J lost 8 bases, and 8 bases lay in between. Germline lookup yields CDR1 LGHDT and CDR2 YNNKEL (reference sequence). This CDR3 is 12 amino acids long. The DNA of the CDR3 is TGTGCCAGCAGCCAAGTCCACTGGGAAGCTTTCTTT. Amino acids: CASSQVHWEAFF.

CDR3 coding DNA: TGTGCCAGCAGCCCGGGACAGGGTAGAGGCTACACCTTC. Translated: CASSPGQGRGYTF. V gene TRBV28 combines with J gene TRBJ1-2; 9 bases are shared with TRBD1. The CDR3 contains 13 residues. Germline CDR1 reads MDHEN; CDR2 reads SYDVKM. V dropped 6 bases and J dropped 8; count of bases not matched to a gene: 7.

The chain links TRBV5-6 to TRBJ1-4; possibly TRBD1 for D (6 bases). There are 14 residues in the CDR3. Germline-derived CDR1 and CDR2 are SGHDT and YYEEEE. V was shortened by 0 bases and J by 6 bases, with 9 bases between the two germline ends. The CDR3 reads CASSLGGGDEKLFF. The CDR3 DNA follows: TGTGCCAGCAGCTTGGGAGGGGGGGATGAAAAACTGTTTTTT.

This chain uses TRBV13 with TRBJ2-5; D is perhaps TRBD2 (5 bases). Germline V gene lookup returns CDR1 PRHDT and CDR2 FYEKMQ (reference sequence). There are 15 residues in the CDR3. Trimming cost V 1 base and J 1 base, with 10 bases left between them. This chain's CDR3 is CASSLAGYTQETQYF. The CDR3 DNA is TGTGCCAGCAGCTTAGCGGGGTATACCCAAGAGACCCAGTACTTC.

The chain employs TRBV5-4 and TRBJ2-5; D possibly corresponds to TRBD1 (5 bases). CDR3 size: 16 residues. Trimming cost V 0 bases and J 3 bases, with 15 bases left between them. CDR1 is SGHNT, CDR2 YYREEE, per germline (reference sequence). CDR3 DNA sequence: TGTGCCAGCAGCTTGGGCCCCATGGGGCAAGAAGAGACCCAGTACTTC. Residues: CASSLGPMGQEETQYF.

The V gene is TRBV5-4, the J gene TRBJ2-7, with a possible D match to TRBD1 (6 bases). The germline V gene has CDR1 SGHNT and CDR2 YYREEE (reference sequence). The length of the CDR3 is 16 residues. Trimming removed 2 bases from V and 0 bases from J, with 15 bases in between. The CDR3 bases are TGTGCCAGCAGCTTAGAAACAGGGTCGAGCTCCTACGAGCAGTACTTC. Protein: CASSLETGSSSYEQYF.

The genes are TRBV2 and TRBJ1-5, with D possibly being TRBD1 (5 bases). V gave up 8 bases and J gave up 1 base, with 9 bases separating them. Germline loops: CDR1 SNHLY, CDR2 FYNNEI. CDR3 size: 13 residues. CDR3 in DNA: TGTGCCAGCCGGGGGGAGAGCAATCAGCCCCAGCATTTT. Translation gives CASRGESNQPQHF.

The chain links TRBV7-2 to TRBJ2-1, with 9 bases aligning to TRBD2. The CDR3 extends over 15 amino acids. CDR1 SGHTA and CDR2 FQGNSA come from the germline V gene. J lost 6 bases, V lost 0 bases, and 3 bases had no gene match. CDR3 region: CASSLAGLASNEQFF. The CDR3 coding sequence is TGTGCCAGCAGCTTAGCGGGACTAGCAAGCAATGAGCAGTTCTTC.

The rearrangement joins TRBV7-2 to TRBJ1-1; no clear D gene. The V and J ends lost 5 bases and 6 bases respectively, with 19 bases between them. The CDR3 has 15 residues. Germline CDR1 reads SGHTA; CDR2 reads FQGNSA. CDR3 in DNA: TGTGCCAGCAGCCCTACAGTGGCAATCCAACCTGAAGCTTTCTTT. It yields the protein CASSPTVAIQPEAFF.

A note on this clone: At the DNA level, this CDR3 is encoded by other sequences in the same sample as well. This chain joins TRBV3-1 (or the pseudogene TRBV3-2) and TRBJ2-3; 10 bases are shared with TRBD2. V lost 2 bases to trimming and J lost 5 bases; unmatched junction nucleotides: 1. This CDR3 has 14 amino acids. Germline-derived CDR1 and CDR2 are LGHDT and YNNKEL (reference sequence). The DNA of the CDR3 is TGTGCCAGCAGCCAACTAGCGGGGGAAGATACGCAGTATTTT. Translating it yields CASSQLAGEDTQYF.

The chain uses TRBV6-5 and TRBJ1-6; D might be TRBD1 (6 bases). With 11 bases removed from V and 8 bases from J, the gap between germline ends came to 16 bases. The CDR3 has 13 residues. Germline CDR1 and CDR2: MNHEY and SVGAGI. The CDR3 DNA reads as TGTGCCCGCCGGGGGCCGCCGGATTCACCCCTCCACTTT. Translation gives CARRGPPDSPLHF.

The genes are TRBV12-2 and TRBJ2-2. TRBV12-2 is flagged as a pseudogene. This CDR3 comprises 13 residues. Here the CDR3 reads CASRLAISGELFF. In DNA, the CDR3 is TGTGCAAGTCGCTTAGCTATAAGCGGGGAGCTGTTTTTT.

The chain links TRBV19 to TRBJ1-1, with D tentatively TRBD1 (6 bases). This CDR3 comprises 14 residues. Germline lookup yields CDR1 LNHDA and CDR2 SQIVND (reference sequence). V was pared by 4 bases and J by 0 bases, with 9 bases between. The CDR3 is CASSRGHLNTEAFF. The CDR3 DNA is TGTGCCAGTAGTAGGGGACATTTGAACACTGAAGCTTTCTTT.

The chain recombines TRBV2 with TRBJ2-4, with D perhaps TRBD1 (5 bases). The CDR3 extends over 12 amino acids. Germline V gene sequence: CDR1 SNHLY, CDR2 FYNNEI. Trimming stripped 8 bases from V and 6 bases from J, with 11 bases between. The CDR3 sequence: CASETQGNIQYF. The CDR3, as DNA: TGTGCCAGCGAAACTCAGGGAAACATTCAGTACTTC.

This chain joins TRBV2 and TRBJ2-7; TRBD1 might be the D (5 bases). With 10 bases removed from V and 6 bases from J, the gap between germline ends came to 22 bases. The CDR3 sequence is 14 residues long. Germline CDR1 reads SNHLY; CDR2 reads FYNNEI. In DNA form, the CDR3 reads TGTGCCACTAACCCGAACCAGGGTATAGGCGAGCAGTACTTC. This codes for CATNPNQGIGEQYF.

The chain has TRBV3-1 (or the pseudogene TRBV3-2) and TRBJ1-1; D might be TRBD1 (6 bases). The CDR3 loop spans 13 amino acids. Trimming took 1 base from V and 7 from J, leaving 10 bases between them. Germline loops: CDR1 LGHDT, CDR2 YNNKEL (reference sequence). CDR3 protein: CASSQGSTGEAFF. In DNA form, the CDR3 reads TGTGCCAGCAGCCAAGGCTCGACAGGTGAAGCTTTCTTT.

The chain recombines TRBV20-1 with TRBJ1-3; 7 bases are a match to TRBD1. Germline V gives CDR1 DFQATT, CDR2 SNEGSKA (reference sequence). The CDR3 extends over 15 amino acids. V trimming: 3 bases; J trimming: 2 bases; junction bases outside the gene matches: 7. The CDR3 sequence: CSASRGGGPGNTIYF. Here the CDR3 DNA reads TGCAGTGCTAGTCGAGGGGGCGGTCCTGGAAACACCATATATTTT.

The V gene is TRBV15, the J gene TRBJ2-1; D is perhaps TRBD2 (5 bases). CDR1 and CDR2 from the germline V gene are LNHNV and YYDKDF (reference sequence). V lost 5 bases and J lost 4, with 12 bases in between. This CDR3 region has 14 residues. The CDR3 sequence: CATSRDPGYNEQFF. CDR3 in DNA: TGTGCCACCAGCCGGGATCCCGGGTACAATGAGCAGTTCTTC.